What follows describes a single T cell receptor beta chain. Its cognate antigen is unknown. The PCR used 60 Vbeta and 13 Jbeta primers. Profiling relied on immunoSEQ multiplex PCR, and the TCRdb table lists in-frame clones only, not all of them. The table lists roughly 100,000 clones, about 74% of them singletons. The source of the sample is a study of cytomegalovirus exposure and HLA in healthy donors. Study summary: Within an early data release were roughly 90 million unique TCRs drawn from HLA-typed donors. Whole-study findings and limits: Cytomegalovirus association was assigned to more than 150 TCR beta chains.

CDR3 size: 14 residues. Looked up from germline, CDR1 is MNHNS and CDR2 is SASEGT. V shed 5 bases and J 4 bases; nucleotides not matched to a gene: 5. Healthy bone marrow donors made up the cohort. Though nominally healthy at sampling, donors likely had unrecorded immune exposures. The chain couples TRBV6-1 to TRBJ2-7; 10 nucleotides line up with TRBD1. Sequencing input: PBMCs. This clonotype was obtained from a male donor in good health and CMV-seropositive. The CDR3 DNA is TGTGCCAGCAGTAACCGGGACAGGGGTTACGAGCAGTACTTC. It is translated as CASSNRDRGYEQYF.